This T cell receptor (beta chain) was sequenced in a study of graft-versus-host responses after intestinal transplantation. Study outcomes and limitations: Recipient-marrow GvH clones were detected, some having first appeared in ileum or blood.

Method: immunoSEQ multiplex PCR; TCRdb's copy keeps in-frame clones and lacks some. The sample holds approximately 15,000 clones, 30% to 40% seen once. The authors sorted proliferating CFSE-low CD3+CD4+ and CD3+CD8+ responders after the reaction. Sample: alloreactive CD4+ T cells from a mixed lymphocyte reaction culture, taken before intestinal transplant. Subset here: CFSE-low proliferating T cells sorted from roughly six-day pre-transplant mixed lymphocyte reaction (GvH or HvG direction). The TCR comes from a human patient who received an intestinal transplant.

The CDR3 loop reads CASSEGGGRAYEQYF. DNA of the CDR3: TGTGCCAGCAGCGAAGGGGGCGGGAGAGCGTACGAGCAGTACTTC. The rearrangement uses TRBV9 and TRBJ2-7, with D perhaps being TRBD1 or TRBD2 (7 bases each). The CDR3 is 15 amino acids. Germline lookup yields CDR1 SGDLS and CDR2 YYNGEE. V lost 3 bases and J 4 bases, leaving 17 bases between the germline ends.